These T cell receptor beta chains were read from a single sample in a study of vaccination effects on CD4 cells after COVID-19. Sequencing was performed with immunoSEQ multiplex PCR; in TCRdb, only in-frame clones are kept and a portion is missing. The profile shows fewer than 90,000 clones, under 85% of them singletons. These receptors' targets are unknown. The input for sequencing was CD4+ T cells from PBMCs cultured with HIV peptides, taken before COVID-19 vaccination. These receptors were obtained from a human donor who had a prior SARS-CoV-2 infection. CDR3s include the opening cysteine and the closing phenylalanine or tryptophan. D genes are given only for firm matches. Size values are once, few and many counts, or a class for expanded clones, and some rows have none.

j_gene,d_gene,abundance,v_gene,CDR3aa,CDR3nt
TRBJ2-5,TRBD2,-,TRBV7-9,CASSHNPWGLAEQETQYF,TGTGCCAGCAGCCACAATCCGTGGGGACTAGCGGAACAAGAGACCCAGTACTTC
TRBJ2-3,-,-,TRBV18,CASSSLASTDTQYF,TGTGCCAGCTCATCACTAGCTAGCACAGATACGCAGTATTTT
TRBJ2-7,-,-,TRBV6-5,CASSGGHEQYF,TGTGCCAGCTCCGGGGGTCACGAGCAGTACTTC
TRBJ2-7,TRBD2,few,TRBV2,CASSDQRGGNEQYF,TGTGCCAGCAGTGACCAGCGGGGGGGCAACGAGCAGTACTTC
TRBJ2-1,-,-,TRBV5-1,CASSLAGDNEQFF,TGCGCCAGCAGCTTGGCGGGAGATAATGAGCAGTTCTTC
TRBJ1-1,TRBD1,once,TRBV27,CASSWDRLGATEAFF,TGTGCCAGCAGTTGGGACAGGCTCGGAGCCACTGAAGCTTTCTTT
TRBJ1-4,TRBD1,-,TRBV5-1,CASSQGTGDEKLFF,TGCGCCAGCAGCCAGGGGACAGGGGATGAAAAACTGTTTTTT
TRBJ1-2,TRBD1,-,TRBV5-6,CASSSPGQGLHGYTF,TGTGCCAGCAGCTCGCCGGGACAGGGGTTACATGGCTACACCTTC
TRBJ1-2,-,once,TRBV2,CASNLLPRGGTYGYTF,TGTGCCAGCAACCTTCTCCCGAGGGGGGGGACCTATGGCTACACCTTC
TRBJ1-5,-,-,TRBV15,CATSRDRVNQPQHF,TGTGCCACCAGCAGAGACAGGGTCAATCAGCCCCAGCATTTT
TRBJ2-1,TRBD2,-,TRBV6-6,CASSDLAGVYNEQFF,TGTGCCAGCAGTGACCTAGCGGGAGTTTACAATGAGCAGTTCTTC
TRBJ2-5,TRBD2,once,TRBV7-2,CASSPGLAGGVETQYF,TGTGCCAGCAGCCCGGGACTAGCGGGAGGAGTAGAGACCCAGTACTTC
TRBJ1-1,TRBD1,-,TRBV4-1,CASSNPVAGGKIGAFF,TGCGCCAGCAGCAACCCGGTTGCAGGGGGGAAAATTGGAGCTTTCTTT
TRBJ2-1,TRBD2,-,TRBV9,CASSPGGAGGHNEQFF,TGTGCCAGCAGCCCCGGGGGAGCGGGAGGTCACAATGAGCAGTTCTTC
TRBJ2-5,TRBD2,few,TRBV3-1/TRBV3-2,CASSQRLAGQETQYF,TGTGCCAGCAGCCAGAGACTAGCCGGCCAAGAGACCCAGTACTTC
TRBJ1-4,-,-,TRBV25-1,CASRDPDGNEKLFF,TGTGCCAGCAGAGACCCGGACGGTAATGAAAAACTGTTTTTT
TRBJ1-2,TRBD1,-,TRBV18,CASSRQGPDGYTF,TGTGCCAGCTCACGACAGGGACCCGACGGCTACACCTTC
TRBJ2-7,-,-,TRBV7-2,CASSLAVYYEQYF,TGTGCCAGCAGCTTAGCTGTCTACTACGAGCAGTACTTC
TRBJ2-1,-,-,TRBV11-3,CASSSRGGHNEQFF,TGTGCCAGCAGCTCTAGGGGGGGTCACAATGAGCAGTTCTTC
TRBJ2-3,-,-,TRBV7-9,CASSRGQPSAHPDTQYF,TGTGCCAGCAGCAGAGGACAGCCTAGCGCTCACCCAGATACGCAGTATTTT
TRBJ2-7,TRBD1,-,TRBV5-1,CASSPGQGPYEQYF,TGCGCCAGCAGCCCAGGACAGGGCCCCTACGAGCAGTACTTC
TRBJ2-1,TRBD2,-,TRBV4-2,CASSQNARPSGGLHLTSYNEQFF,TGTGCCAGCAGCCAGAACGCCCGGCCTAGCGGGGGCCTGCATCTCACCTCCTACAATGAGCAGTTCTTC
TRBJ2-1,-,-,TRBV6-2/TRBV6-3,CASSYDPATLSVF,TGTGCCAGCAGTTACGACCCGGCCACCCTCAGTGTCTTC
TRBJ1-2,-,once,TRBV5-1,CASSPDTINYGYTF,TGCGCCAGCAGCCCCGACACGATTAACTATGGCTACACCTTC
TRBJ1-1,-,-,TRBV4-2,CASSPHGAWGTEAFF,TGTGCCAGCAGCCCTCATGGAGCCTGGGGCACTGAAGCTTTCTTT
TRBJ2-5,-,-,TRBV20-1,CSASRGFETQYF,TGCAGTGCTAGTAGGGGGTTTGAGACCCAGTACTTC
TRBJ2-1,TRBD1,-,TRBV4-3,CASSQDRQGAWVSYNEQFF,TGCGCCAGCAGCCAAGATCGGCAGGGGGCCTGGGTTTCCTACAATGAGCAGTTCTTC
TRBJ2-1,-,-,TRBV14,CASSQNWGPYNPNEQFF,TGTGCCAGCAGCCAAAATTGGGGACCGTACAACCCTAATGAGCAGTTCTTC
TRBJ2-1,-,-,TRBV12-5,CASGPDTRTYNEQFF,TGTGCTAGTGGTCCCGATACAAGGACCTACAATGAGCAGTTCTTC
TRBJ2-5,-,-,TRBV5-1,CASSLGTGSQETQYF,TGCGCCAGCAGCTTGGGAACAGGGTCCCAAGAGACCCAGTACTTC
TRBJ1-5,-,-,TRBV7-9,CASSLGVGNQPQHF,TGTGCCAGCAGCTTAGGGGTGGGCAATCAGCCCCAGCATTTT
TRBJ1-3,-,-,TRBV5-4,CASSNRGGGNTIYF,TGTGCCAGCAGCAATCGCGGGGGAGGAAACACCATATATTTT
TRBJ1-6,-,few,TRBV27,CASSLGGAVSPLHF,TGTGCCAGCAGTTTAGGTGGCGCGGTCTCACCCCTCCACTTT
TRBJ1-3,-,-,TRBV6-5,CASSYSPVPGNTIYF,TGTGCCAGCAGTTACTCGCCAGTCCCTGGAAACACCATATATTTT
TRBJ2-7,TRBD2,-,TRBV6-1,CASSDTSGTPYEQYF,TGTGCCAGCAGTGACACTAGCGGGACGCCCTACGAGCAGTACTTC
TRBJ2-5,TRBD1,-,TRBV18,CASSPRDRGARGETQYF,TGTGCCAGCTCACCCAGGGACAGGGGAGCAAGAGGAGAGACCCAGTACTTC
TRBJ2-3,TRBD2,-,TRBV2,CASSETSGMFGTDTQYF,TGTGCCAGCAGTGAAACTAGCGGGATGTTTGGCACAGATACGCAGTATTTT
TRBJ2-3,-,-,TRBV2,CASSEALQSTQYF,TGTGCCAGCAGTGAAGCGCTTCAGAGTACGCAGTATTTT
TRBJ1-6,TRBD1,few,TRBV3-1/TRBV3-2,CASSLLGDRGLSPLHF,TGTGCCAGCAGCCTACTCGGGGACAGGGGGCTTTCACCCCTCCACTTT
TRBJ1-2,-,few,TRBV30,CAWTPGPGHHYTF,TGTGCCTGGACGCCCGGACCGGGACATCATTACACCTTC
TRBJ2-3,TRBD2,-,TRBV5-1,CASSLGGLAGAGPDTQYF,TGCGCCAGCAGCTTGGGGGGACTAGCGGGGGCAGGACCAGATACGCAGTATTTT
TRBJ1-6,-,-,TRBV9,CASSVGKESPLHF,TGTGCCAGCAGCGTAGGGAAGGAATCACCCCTCCACTTT
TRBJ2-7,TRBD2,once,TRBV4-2,CASSRGLAGEAYEQYF,TGTGCCAGCAGCCGGGGTCTAGCGGGGGAAGCCTACGAGCAGTACTTC
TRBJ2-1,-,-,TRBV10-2,CATSPGRWNEQFF,TGCGCCACTTCACCGGGTCGGTGGAATGAGCAGTTCTTC
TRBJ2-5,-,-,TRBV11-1,CASSYQWPETQYF,TGTGCCAGCAGCTACCAATGGCCCGAGACCCAGTACTTC
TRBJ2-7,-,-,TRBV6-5,CASSTGPSLYEQYF,TGTGCCAGCAGTACAGGGCCCTCCCTCTACGAGCAGTACTTC
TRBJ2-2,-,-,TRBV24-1,CATSDSRRTGELFF,TGTGCCACCAGTGATTCCAGACGCACCGGGGAGCTGTTTTTT
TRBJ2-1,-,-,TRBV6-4,CASSDSGRGNEQFF,TGTGCCAGCAGTGACTCGGGGAGAGGCAATGAGCAGTTCTTC
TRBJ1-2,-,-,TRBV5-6,CASSPGGYGYTF,TGTGCCAGCAGCCCAGGAGGCTATGGCTACACCTTC
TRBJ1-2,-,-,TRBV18,CASSPTQGSWQGDYGYTF,TGTGCCAGCTCGCCGACTCAGGGGTCCTGGCAGGGCGACTATGGCTACACCTTC
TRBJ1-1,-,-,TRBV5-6,CASSPTHRATEAFF,TGTGCCAGCAGCCCCACACATCGAGCAACTGAAGCTTTCTTT
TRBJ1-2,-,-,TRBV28,CASSTLNYGYTF,TGTGCCAGCAGTACTCTTAACTATGGCTACACCTTC
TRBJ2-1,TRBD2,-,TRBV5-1,CASDLASGRALDEQFF,TGCGCCAGCGACCTCGCTAGCGGGAGGGCCTTGGATGAGCAGTTCTTC
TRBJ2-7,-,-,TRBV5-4,CASSFEGSSYEQYF,TGTGCCAGCAGCTTTGAGGGGAGCTCCTACGAGCAGTACTTC
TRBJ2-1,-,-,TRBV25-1,CASSPEVMGSQFF,TGTGCCAGCAGCCCCGAGGTCATGGGATCGCAGTTCTTC
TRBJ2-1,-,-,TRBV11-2,CASTRQRGSYNEQFF,TGTGCCAGCACTAGACAGAGGGGGTCCTACAATGAGCAGTTCTTC
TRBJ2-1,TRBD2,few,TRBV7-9,CASSFGGSPYNEQFF,TGTGCCAGCAGCTTTGGCGGGAGCCCCTACAATGAGCAGTTCTTC
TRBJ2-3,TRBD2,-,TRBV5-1,CASSLVPGGTDTQYF,TGCGCCAGCAGCTTGGTGCCGGGGGGGACAGATACGCAGTATTTT
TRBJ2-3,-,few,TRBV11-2,CASSLRPMADTQYF,TGTGCCAGCAGCTTACGTCCTATGGCAGATACGCAGTATTTT